These 10 T cell receptor beta chains were sequenced from one sample in a study of T-cell reconstitution after alpha-beta-depleted transplantation in children. Unique molecular identifiers were incorporated into the prepared TCRbeta library. Via MiXCR, TCRdb re-called the PCR reads, giving one row per CDR3 protein. Seen here are 190,000 or so distinct CDR3 sequences, about 6.4% observed once, and the top ten hold 3% to 3.5%. Sequences were derived from PBMCs from the stem cell graft donor, sampled from the stem cell graft. All receptors derive from a human donor who donated a stem cell graft to a child with Wiskott-Aldrich syndrome.

This clonotype was counted between two and nine times. The chain recombines TRBV4-2 with TRBJ2-5; TRBD1 aligns across 8 bases. From germline, CDR1 is LGHNA and CDR2 YNFKEQ. The CDR3 length is 14 residues. The V gene end was trimmed by 3 bases and the J gene end by 3 bases; junction bases not matched to a gene: 3. In nucleotides, the CDR3 is TGTGCCAGCAGCCAGCGGACAGGGAAAGAGACCCAGTACTTC. It is translated as CASSQRTGKETQYF.

On this clonotype itself: A read error may account for a junction end that differs from germline. This chain connects TRBV5-6 to TRBJ2-1; D is ambiguous. The CDR3 is 14 amino acids. Per germline, CDR1 SGHDT and CDR2 YYEEEE. The CDR3 bases are TGTGCCATCAGCCCGGACGTCCTCTACAATGAGCAGTTCTTC. Residues: CAISPDVLYNEQFF.

This clonotype has a count of ten or more. This chain joins TRBV28 and TRBJ1-1; D remains ambiguous. Germline lookup yields CDR1 MDHEN and CDR2 SYDVKM. CDR3 size: 13 residues. V shed 4 bases and J shed 1 base, with 7 bases lying between them. CDR3 residues: CASSWGENTEAFF. The DNA of the CDR3 is TGTGCCAGCAGTTGGGGAGAGAACACTGAAGCTTTCTTT.

This clonotype was found a few times. J is TRBJ1-2 and V is TRBV4-2; 8 bases are shared with TRBD1. CDR1 is LGHNA, CDR2 YNFKEQ, per germline. Trimming at V came to 2 bases and at J to 5 bases, leaving 10 bases not matched to a gene. The CDR3 extends over 16 amino acids. CDR3 sequence reads: CASSQLTGTGLYGYTF. The CDR3 bases are TGTGCCAGCAGCCAACTCACCGGGACAGGATTATATGGCTACACCTTC.

This clonotype came up many times. The chain links TRBV7-9 to TRBJ2-1; D is ambiguous. Germline V gene lookup returns CDR1 SEHNR and CDR2 FQNEAQ (reference sequence). The CDR3 is 13 amino acids. With 3 bases removed from V and 8 bases from J, the gap between germline ends came to 11 bases. The CDR3 loop is CASSLGPGDEQFF. The CDR3 nucleotides read TGTGCCAGCAGCTTGGGCCCAGGCGATGAGCAGTTCTTC.

This rearrangement joins TRBV23-1 to TRBJ2-1; 10 bases fit TRBD1. TRBV23-1 is treated as an ORF (open reading frame) with a function not yet certain. With V trimmed by 7 bases and J by 9 bases, 9 bases remained unmatched. The CDR3 length is 14 residues. This chain's CDR3 is CASNRTGGPFEQFF. Written as DNA, the CDR3 is TGCGCCAGCAATAGGACAGGGGGACCGTTTGAGCAGTTCTTC.

This clonotype was seen at least ten times. The rearrangement links TRBV11-2 to TRBJ1-6, with 7 bases that match TRBD1. With V trimmed by 5 bases and J by 1 base, 11 bases remained unmatched. Germline assignment: CDR1 SGHAT and CDR2 FQNNGV. The CDR3 is 18 residues long. DNA of the CDR3: TGTGCCAGCAGCGCACATAAGGGGGCGGGATCCTATAATTCACCCCTCCACTTT. Its protein is CASSAHKGAGSYNSPLHF.

This clonotype was counted many times. V and J are TRBV5-1 and TRBJ2-5, with D maybe TRBD2 (6 bases). Germline CDR1 and CDR2: SGHRS and YFSETQ. The CDR3 has 15 residues. V was cut by 2 bases and J by 4 bases, with 15 bases left in between. In DNA form, the CDR3 reads TGCGCCAGCAGCTTCACACCATCCGGGGGAGAGACCCAGTACTTC. It codes for CASSFTPSGGETQYF.

Many counts were recorded for this clonotype. The chain uses TRBV2 and TRBJ2-6; D is unclear. V was trimmed by 1 base and J by 2 bases, leaving 9 bases between them. The CDR3 totals 16 residues. From germline, CDR1 is SNHLY and CDR2 FYNNEI. The CDR3 region has the DNA TGTGCCAGCAGTGAAGGGCTTCGGGCTGGGGCCAACGTCCTGACTTTC. Its protein product is CASSEGLRAGANVLTF.

This clonotype occurred many times. V gene TRBV20-1 combines with J gene TRBJ1-5; D may be TRBD1 (6 bases). The CDR3 consists of 14 residues. In germline, CDR1 is DFQATT, CDR2 SNEGSKA (reference sequence). The V gene lost 4 bases and the J gene lost 3 bases, with 13 bases spanning the gap. CDR3 amino acids: CSATIGQINQPQHF. Here the CDR3 DNA reads TGCAGTGCTACTATCGGACAGATCAATCAGCCCCAGCATTTT.